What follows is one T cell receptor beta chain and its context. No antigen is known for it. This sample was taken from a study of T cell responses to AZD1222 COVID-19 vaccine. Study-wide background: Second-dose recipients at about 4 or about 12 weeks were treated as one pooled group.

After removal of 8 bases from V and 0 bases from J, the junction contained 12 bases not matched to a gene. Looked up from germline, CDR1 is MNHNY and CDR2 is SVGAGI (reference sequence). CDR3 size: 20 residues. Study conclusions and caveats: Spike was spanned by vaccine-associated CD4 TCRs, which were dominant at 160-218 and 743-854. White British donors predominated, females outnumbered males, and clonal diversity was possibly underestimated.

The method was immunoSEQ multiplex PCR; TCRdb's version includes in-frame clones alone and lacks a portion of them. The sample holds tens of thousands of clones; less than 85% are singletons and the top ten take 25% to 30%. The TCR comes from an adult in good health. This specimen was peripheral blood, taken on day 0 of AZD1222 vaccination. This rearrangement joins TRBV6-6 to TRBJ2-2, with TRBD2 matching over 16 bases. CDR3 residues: CASGQIGTSGRVSNTGELFF. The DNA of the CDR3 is TGTGCCAGCGGTCAAATCGGGACTAGCGGGAGGGTGTCGAACACCGGGGAGCTGTTTTTT.